This TCR beta chain was captured by sequencing in a study of cytomegalovirus exposure and HLA in healthy donors. Overall study context: Later analysis reported that the 120 validation repertoires shared the platform of the approximately 670 first-cohort repertoires. Study results and limitations: High sensitivity and specificity were reportedly achieved when the classifier diagnosed cytomegalovirus status. According to the study, approximately 150 TCR beta chains were cytomegalovirus-associated. Researchers reported that three CMV-associated chains were confirmed in vitro as CMV antigen-specific.

CDR1 and CDR2 (germline): MNHEY, SMNVEV (reference sequence). CDR3 length: 14 residues. Germline trimming cut 3 bases from V and 4 bases from J; bases unmatched to any gene: 4. The method was immunoSEQ multiplex PCR; TCRdb's version includes in-frame clones alone and lacks a portion of them. Among roughly 98,000 clones, less than 90% were seen once, and the ten largest hold around 6%. As to this clone: Antigen specificity is unknown.

This chain uses TRBV27 with TRBJ1-2; 8 bases fit TRBD1. This receptor was obtained from a man younger than 35 in good health and CMV-seropositive. The specimen was PBMCs. This CDR3 reads CASSFAGGVYGYTF. The CDR3 DNA sequence: TGTGCCAGCAGTTTCGCAGGGGGCGTCTATGGCTACACCTTC.